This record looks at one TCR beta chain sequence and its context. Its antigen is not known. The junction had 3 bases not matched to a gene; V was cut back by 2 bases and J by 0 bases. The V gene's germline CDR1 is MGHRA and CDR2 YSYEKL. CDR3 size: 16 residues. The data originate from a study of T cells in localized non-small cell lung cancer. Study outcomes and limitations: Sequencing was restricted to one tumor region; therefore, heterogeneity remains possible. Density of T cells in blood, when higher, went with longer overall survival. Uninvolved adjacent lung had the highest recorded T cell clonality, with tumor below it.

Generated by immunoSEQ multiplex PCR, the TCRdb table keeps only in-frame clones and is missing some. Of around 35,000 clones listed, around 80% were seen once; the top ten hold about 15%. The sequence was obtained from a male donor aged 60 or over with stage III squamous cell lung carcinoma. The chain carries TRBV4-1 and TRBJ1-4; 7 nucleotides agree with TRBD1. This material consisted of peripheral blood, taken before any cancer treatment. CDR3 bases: TGCGCCAGCAGCCAACGAGACAGGGCAACTAATGAAAAACTGTTTTTT. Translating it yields CASSQRDRATNEKLFF.